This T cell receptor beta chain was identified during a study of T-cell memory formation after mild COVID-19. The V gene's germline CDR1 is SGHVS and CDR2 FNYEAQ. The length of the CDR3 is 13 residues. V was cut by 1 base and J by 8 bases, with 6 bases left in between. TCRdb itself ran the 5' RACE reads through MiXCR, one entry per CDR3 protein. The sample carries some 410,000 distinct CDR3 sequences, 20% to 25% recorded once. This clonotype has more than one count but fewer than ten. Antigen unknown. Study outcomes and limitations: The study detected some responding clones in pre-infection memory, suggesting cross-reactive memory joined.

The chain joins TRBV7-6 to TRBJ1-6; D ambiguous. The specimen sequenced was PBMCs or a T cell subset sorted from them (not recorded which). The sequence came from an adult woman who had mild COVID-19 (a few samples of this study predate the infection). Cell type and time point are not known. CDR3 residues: CASSLEADSPLHF. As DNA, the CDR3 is TGTGCCAGCAGCTTAGAGGCAGATTCACCCCTCCACTTT.